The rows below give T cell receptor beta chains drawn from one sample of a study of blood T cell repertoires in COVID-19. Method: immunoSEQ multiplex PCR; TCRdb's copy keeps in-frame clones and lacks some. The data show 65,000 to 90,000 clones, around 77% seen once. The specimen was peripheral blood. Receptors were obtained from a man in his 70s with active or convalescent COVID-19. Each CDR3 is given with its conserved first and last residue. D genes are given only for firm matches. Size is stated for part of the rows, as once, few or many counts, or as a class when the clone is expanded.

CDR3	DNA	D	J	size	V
CASSYSLPGHSNSPLHF	TGTGCCAGCAGTTACTCCCTTCCGGGACACTCCAATTCACCCCTCCACTTT	NA	TRBJ1-6	NA	TRBV6-2/TRBV6-3
CASSTGLARLREKLFF	TGTGCCAGCTCGACAGGGTTAGCGCGTCTTCGTGAAAAACTGTTTTTT	TRBD1	TRBJ1-4	NA	TRBV28
CASSDSGGSTDTQYF	TGTGCCAGCAGTGACTCCGGGGGGAGCACAGATACGCAGTATTTT	TRBD2	TRBJ2-3	NA	TRBV6-4
CASSQPYRTATNEKLFF	TGCGCCAGCAGCCAACCTTATAGGACAGCAACTAATGAAAAACTGTTTTTT	NA	TRBJ1-4	once	TRBV4-1
CASSYGGADTGELFF	TGTGCCAGCAGCTATGGGGGGGCCGATACCGGGGAGCTGTTTTTT	NA	TRBJ2-2	NA	TRBV7-7
CASSIEGTSYEQYF	TGTGCCAGTAGTATAGAGGGCACCTCCTACGAGCAGTACTTC	NA	TRBJ2-7	NA	TRBV19
CASSPRSPSGGYTF	TGTGCCAGCAGCCCCCGCAGCCCGTCAGGGGGCTACACCTTC	NA	TRBJ1-2	NA	TRBV7-9
CASSRGRTEAFF	TGTGCCAGCAGCCGAGGGAGGACTGAAGCTTTCTTT	NA	TRBJ1-1	NA	TRBV7-9
CASSPWDKGLRGYTF	TGTGCCAGCAGCCCTTGGGACAAAGGCCTGAGGGGCTACACCTTC	NA	TRBJ1-2	NA	TRBV11-2
CATSDSAGGLETQYF	TGTGCCACCAGTGATTCCGCCGGGGGGCTGGAGACCCAGTACTTC	NA	TRBJ2-5	NA	TRBV24-1
CASSPQDGNYGYTF	TGTGCCAGCAGCCCCCAAGACGGGAACTATGGCTACACCTTC	NA	TRBJ1-2	NA	TRBV2
CASSEINSQNIQYF	TGTGCCAGCAGTGAGATTAATAGTCAAAACATTCAGTACTTC	NA	TRBJ2-4	NA	TRBV2
CASSEIAGTGNTIYF	TGTGCCAGCAGTGAAATAGCGGGGACTGGAAACACCATATATTTT	NA	TRBJ1-3	NA	TRBV6-1
CASNWDRAASPLHF	TGTGCCAGCAACTGGGACAGGGCGGCTTCACCCCTCCACTTT	TRBD1	TRBJ1-6	NA	TRBV6-5
CAISSLTQQFF	TGTGCCATCAGCAGTCTCACACAGCAGTTCTTC	NA	TRBJ2-1	NA	TRBV10-3
CASSYGLAGYEQYF	TGTGCCAGCAGCTACGGACTAGCGGGGTACGAGCAGTACTTC	TRBD2	TRBJ2-7	NA	TRBV7-2
CASSLGGGGTSETQYF	TGCGCCAGCAGCTTGGGGGGCGGGGGCACCTCAGAGACCCAGTACTTC	NA	TRBJ2-5	NA	TRBV5-1
CASSSSPGLYGYTF	TGTGCCAGCAGTTCCTCCCCGGGACTCTATGGCTACACCTTC	NA	TRBJ1-2	NA	TRBV28
CASSEVSDREAFF	TGTGCCAGCAGTGAAGTCTCGGACAGGGAAGCTTTCTTT	TRBD1	TRBJ1-1	NA	TRBV6-1
CASSPGTSDFGELFF	TGTGCCAGCTCTCCCGGGACTAGCGATTTCGGGGAGCTGTTTTTT	TRBD2	TRBJ2-2	NA	TRBV18
CASSVGTGRVPGELFF	TGTGCCAGCAGCGTAGGGACAGGGAGGGTACCCGGGGAGCTGTTTTTT	NA	TRBJ2-2	NA	TRBV9
CAWAGGGSSSEQFF	TGTGCCTGGGCTGGGGGCGGGAGTTCCAGTGAGCAGTTCTTC	NA	TRBJ2-1	NA	TRBV30
CASSMRTDNEKLFF	TGTGCCAGTAGTATGAGGACAGATAATGAAAAACTGTTTTTT	NA	TRBJ1-4	NA	TRBV19
CASGQGSGNTIYF	TGTGCTAGTGGACAGGGGAGCGGAAACACCATATATTTT	TRBD1	TRBJ1-3	NA	TRBV12-5
CASSLSDGDTEAFF	TGCGCCAGCAGCTTGAGTGACGGAGACACTGAAGCTTTCTTT	NA	TRBJ1-1	few	TRBV5-1
CASRGGGNTIYF	TGCGCCAGCAGGGGGGGAGGAAACACCATATATTTT	NA	TRBJ1-3	NA	TRBV5-1
CASSETGTGVLYEQYF	TGCGCCAGCAGCGAGACCGGGACAGGGGTACTCTACGAGCAGTACTTC	TRBD1	TRBJ2-7	NA	TRBV5-1
CASSQDRGLALGEQYF	TGTGCCAGCAGCCAAGATAGGGGACTAGCGCTCGGCGAGCAGTACTTC	TRBD2	TRBJ2-7	NA	TRBV4-2
CATSDPASDDTIYF	TGTGCCACCAGTGATCCCGCTAGCGACGACACCATATATTTT	NA	TRBJ1-3	NA	TRBV24-1
CASSETVSGGSGNTIYF	TGTGCCAGCAGTGAGACAGTGTCAGGGGGCTCTGGAAACACCATATATTTT	TRBD1	TRBJ1-3	NA	TRBV2
CASSRRQVQHF	TGTGCCAGCAGTCGCCGACAGGTACAGCATTTT	NA	TRBJ1-5	NA	TRBV6-2/TRBV6-3
CASSGGGPSSYNEQFF	TGTGCCAGCTCGGGCGGGGGTCCGAGCTCCTACAATGAGCAGTTCTTC	TRBD2	TRBJ2-1	once	TRBV7-9
CASSHQRGGTGELFF	TGTGCCAGTAGTCACCAGCGGGGGGGAACCGGGGAGCTGTTTTTT	TRBD2	TRBJ2-2	NA	TRBV19
CSATSGGSTDTQYF	TGCAGCGCCACTAGCGGGGGAAGCACAGATACGCAGTATTTT	TRBD2	TRBJ2-3	NA	TRBV29-1
CASFPRTADTGELFF	TGTGCCAGCTTTCCGAGGACAGCAGACACCGGGGAGCTGTTTTTT	NA	TRBJ2-2	NA	TRBV18
CASQTGWSSYEQYF	TGTGCCAGCCAGACAGGGTGGTCGTCGTACGAGCAGTACTTC	TRBD1	TRBJ2-7	few	TRBV28
CASSLVSSYNEEQFF	TGTGCCAGCAGCCTCGTATCTTCGTACAATGAAGAGCAGTTCTTC	NA	TRBJ2-1	NA	TRBV7-2
CASSLEEGEAFF	TGTGCCAGCAGCTTAGAGGAGGGTGAAGCTTTCTTT	NA	TRBJ1-1	NA	TRBV11-2
CASSDRPGDTQYF	TGTGCCAGCAGTGACCGACCAGGTGATACGCAGTATTTT	NA	TRBJ2-3	many	TRBV6-4
CASSLDPRENWYF	TGCGCCAGCAGCTTGGACCCCAGGGAAAATTGGTACTTC	NA	TRBJ2-7	NA	TRBV5-1
CASSITGFEPQHF	TGTGCCAGCAGTATTACAGGGTTTGAGCCCCAGCATTTT	NA	TRBJ1-5	NA	TRBV6-5
CASSPSGGNEQFF	TGCGCCAGCAGTCCTAGCGGGGGTAATGAGCAGTTCTTC	TRBD2	TRBJ2-1	NA	TRBV10-2
CATSREGGRTEAFF	TGTGCCACCAGCAGAGAGGGGGGGCGGACTGAAGCTTTCTTT	NA	TRBJ1-1	NA	TRBV15
CASSEAPRLNEKLFF	TGTGCCAGCAGTGAAGCTCCGCGTCTCAATGAAAAACTGTTTTTT	NA	TRBJ1-4	NA	TRBV2
CASSLAGGPTQFF	TGTGCCAGCAGCCTAGCGGGGGGGCCGACGCAGTTCTTC	TRBD2	TRBJ2-1	NA	TRBV27
CASSRAAGLEETQYF	TGTGCCAGCTCACGCGCCGCAGGGTTGGAAGAGACCCAGTACTTC	NA	TRBJ2-5	few	TRBV18
CASSQTPGEGNSPLHF	TGTGCCAGCAGCCAAACGCCAGGGGAAGGTAATTCACCCCTCCACTTT	NA	TRBJ1-6	NA	TRBV3-1/TRBV3-2
CASSGQGSGETQYF	TGTGCCAGCAGTGGGCAGGGGAGTGGAGAGACCCAGTACTTC	NA	TRBJ2-5	NA	TRBV2
CASSHSNDQETQYF	TGCGCCAGCAGCCACAGTAACGACCAAGAGACCCAGTACTTC	NA	TRBJ2-5	NA	TRBV5-1
CASTGGTGFTEAFF	TGTGCCAGCACGGGCGGGACAGGATTTACTGAAGCTTTCTTT	TRBD1	TRBJ1-1	NA	TRBV2
CASSEDLQGFNYGYTF	TGTGCCAGCAGTGAAGACCTACAGGGTTTTAACTATGGCTACACCTTC	NA	TRBJ1-2	NA	TRBV6-1
CATSDEGREQYF	TGTGCCACCTCAGACGAGGGCAGGGAGCAGTACTTC	NA	TRBJ2-7	NA	TRBV2
CASSYRVAGELFF	TGTGCCAGCAGCTACAGGGTGGCCGGGGAGCTGTTTTTT	NA	TRBJ2-2	once	TRBV11-3
CASSSGTAEAFF	TGTGCCAGTTCGTCGGGAACTGCCGAAGCTTTCTTT	NA	TRBJ1-1	NA	TRBV9
CSAGGAQYF	TGCAGTGCCGGGGGGGCGCAGTATTTT	TRBD2	TRBJ2-3	NA	TRBV20-1
CASSLVTGDGSYNEQFF	TGTGCCAGCAGCTTAGTCACAGGGGACGGGTCCTACAATGAGCAGTTCTTC	TRBD1	TRBJ2-1	NA	TRBV7-3
CASSLTRQAGGELFF	TGTGCCAGCAGCTTAACGAGACAGGCAGGCGGGGAGCTGTTTTTT	NA	TRBJ2-2	NA	TRBV7-3